Listed below are T cell receptor beta chains from one sample, sequenced in a study of T-cell memory formation after mild COVID-19. One entry per CDR3 protein results from TCRdb running MiXCR on the 5' RACE reads. The data show hundreds of thousands of distinct CDR3 sequences, 25% to 30% seen once. The sequenced material came from PBMCs or a T cell subset sorted from them (not recorded which). Every receptor here comes from an adult woman who had mild COVID-19 (a few samples of this study predate the infection). Cell type and time point are not known. CDR3s include the opening cysteine and the closing phenylalanine or tryptophan. Fields, in order: CDR3 DNA, CDR3 protein, clone size, D gene, J gene, V gene. The D gene is left open where the match is weak. A row's size may be missing; if present it is once, few, many or a size class.

CDR3 DNA: TGCAGTGCTAGAGATCAGGGGGTTGAAGCTTTCTTT
CDR3 protein: CSARDQGVEAFF
clone size: few
D gene: TRBD1
J gene: TRBJ1-1
V gene: TRBV20-1

CDR3 DNA: TGTGCCAGCAGTGATCGGGGGGGCGGCGAGCAGTACTTC
CDR3 protein: CASSDRGGGEQYF
clone size: NA
D gene: TRBD2
J gene: TRBJ2-7
V gene: TRBV2

CDR3 DNA: TGCAGTGCTAGTAAAAGCGGGAGGAGCAATGAGCAGTTCTTC
CDR3 protein: CSASKSGRSNEQFF
clone size: NA
D gene: TRBD2
J gene: TRBJ2-1
V gene: TRBV20-1

CDR3 DNA: TGTGCCAGCAGCCCTCCCGAACGAGGGAAGAACACTGAAGCTTTCTTT
CDR3 protein: CASSPPERGKNTEAFF
clone size: NA
D gene: NA
J gene: TRBJ1-1
V gene: TRBV3-1

CDR3 DNA: TGTGCCAGCAGCCAAGATACGTCAGGGTTGTTTTACGAGCAGTACTTC
CDR3 protein: CASSQDTSGLFYEQYF
clone size: few
D gene: NA
J gene: TRBJ2-7
V gene: TRBV4-2

CDR3 DNA: TGCGCCAGCAACTATGAGGGGAGCATCGGGGAGCTGTTTTTT
CDR3 protein: CASNYEGSIGELFF
clone size: few
D gene: NA
J gene: TRBJ2-2
V gene: TRBV5-1

CDR3 DNA: TGTGCCAGTAGCCCACGTCGGGAGACCCAGTACTTC
CDR3 protein: CASSPRRETQYF
clone size: many
D gene: NA
J gene: TRBJ2-5
V gene: TRBV19

CDR3 DNA: TGTGCCATCAGTGAACCCGAGCGGGGGAGAGAGACCCAGTACTTC
CDR3 protein: CAISEPERGRETQYF
clone size: NA
D gene: TRBD2
J gene: TRBJ2-5
V gene: TRBV10-3

CDR3 DNA: TGTGCCAGCAGCTTCCGGGCACCAGCGGGCCCGTCTGTGGAGCAGTACTTC
CDR3 protein: CASSFRAPAGPSVEQYF
clone size: NA
D gene: NA
J gene: TRBJ2-7
V gene: TRBV5-6

CDR3 DNA: TGTGCCAGCAGTTACTTGCAGGGGATCGAAGCTTTCTTT
CDR3 protein: CASSYLQGIEAFF
clone size: NA
D gene: NA
J gene: TRBJ1-1
V gene: TRBV6-2/TRBV6-3

CDR3 DNA: TGCGCCAGCAGCCAGGAATACAGGGGGCAAGGCTACAATGAGCAGTTCTTC
CDR3 protein: CASSQEYRGQGYNEQFF
clone size: few
D gene: TRBD1
J gene: TRBJ2-1
V gene: TRBV4-1

CDR3 DNA: TGTGCCAGCAGTGCGCCATCGCGAGAGCAGTACTTC
CDR3 protein: CASSAPSREQYF
clone size: NA
D gene: NA
J gene: TRBJ2-7
V gene: TRBV25-1

CDR3 DNA: TGCGCCAGCAGCTTGGAAGGTAGCGGGAGACGCAGCGAGCAGTTCTTC
CDR3 protein: CASSLEGSGRRSEQFF
clone size: many
D gene: TRBD2
J gene: TRBJ2-1
V gene: TRBV5-1

CDR3 DNA: TGTGCCAGCAGATATTCGACAGGGGATTACTACGAGCAGTACTTC
CDR3 protein: CASRYSTGDYYEQYF
clone size: NA
D gene: TRBD1
J gene: TRBJ2-7
V gene: TRBV12-3/TRBV12-4

CDR3 DNA: TGTGCCAGCAGCTTACCTAGCGGGGGAGCAGATACGCAGTATTTT
CDR3 protein: CASSLPSGGADTQYF
clone size: few
D gene: TRBD2
J gene: TRBJ2-3
V gene: TRBV7-6

CDR3 DNA: TGCAGTGCCATCAGTCTAGCGGGAAAAACCTACGAGCAGTACTTC
CDR3 protein: CSAISLAGKTYEQYF
clone size: NA
D gene: TRBD2
J gene: TRBJ2-7
V gene: TRBV20-1

CDR3 DNA: TGCAGCGTTGGAGAGACAGGGGTAGCCTATGGCTACACCTTC
CDR3 protein: CSVGETGVAYGYTF
clone size: NA
D gene: TRBD1
J gene: TRBJ1-2
V gene: TRBV29-1

CDR3 DNA: TGTGCCAGCTCACCAAATAAGACCCAGTACTTC
CDR3 protein: CASSPNKTQYF
clone size: NA
D gene: NA
J gene: TRBJ2-5
V gene: TRBV18

CDR3 DNA: TGTGCCAGCAGTTATTTTGGCCGACTGAACACCGGGGAGCTGTTTTTT
CDR3 protein: CASSYFGRLNTGELFF
clone size: NA
D gene: NA
J gene: TRBJ2-2
V gene: TRBV6-5

CDR3 DNA: TGTGCCAGCAGTTACACAAGCGGGTCGACCTACGAGCAGTACTTC
CDR3 protein: CASSYTSGSTYEQYF
clone size: NA
D gene: NA
J gene: TRBJ2-7
V gene: TRBV6-6

CDR3 DNA: TGTGCCAGCAGAAAACCGGACAGGGCAGGGGGCTACACCTTC
CDR3 protein: CASRKPDRAGGYTF
clone size: NA
D gene: TRBD1
J gene: TRBJ1-2
V gene: TRBV6-5

CDR3 DNA: TGTGCCAGCAGCGGGGGACAATATAGCAATCAGCCCCAGCATTTT
CDR3 protein: CASSGGQYSNQPQHF
clone size: once
D gene: NA
J gene: TRBJ1-5
V gene: TRBV9